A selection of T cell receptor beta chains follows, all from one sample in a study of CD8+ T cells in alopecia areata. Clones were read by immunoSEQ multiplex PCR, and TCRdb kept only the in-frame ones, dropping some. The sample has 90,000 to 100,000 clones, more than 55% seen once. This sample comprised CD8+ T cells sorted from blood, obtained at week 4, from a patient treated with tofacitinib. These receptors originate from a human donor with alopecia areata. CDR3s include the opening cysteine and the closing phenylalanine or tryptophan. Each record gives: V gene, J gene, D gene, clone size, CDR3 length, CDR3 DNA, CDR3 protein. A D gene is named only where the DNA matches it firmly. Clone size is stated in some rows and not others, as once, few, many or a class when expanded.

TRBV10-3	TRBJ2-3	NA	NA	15	TGTGCCATCAGTGGACGGACAGGGAGGGCAGATACGCAGTATTTT	CAISGRTGRADTQYF
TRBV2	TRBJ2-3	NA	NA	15	TGTGCCAGCAGCGCGGGGCCTAGGGGCACAGATACGCAGTATTTT	CASSAGPRGTDTQYF
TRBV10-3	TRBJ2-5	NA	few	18	TGTGCCATCAGTGAGTCGTCAGCCCTTAGACCGCTACAAGAGACCCAGTACTTC	CAISESSALRPLQETQYF
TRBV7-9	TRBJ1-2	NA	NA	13	TGTGCCAGCAGCTTAGACAGCCCCGACGGCTACACCTTC	CASSLDSPDGYTF
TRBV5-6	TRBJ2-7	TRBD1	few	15	TGTGCCAGCAGCCCCGGACAGGGGTCCCCCTACGAGCAGTACTTC	CASSPGQGSPYEQYF
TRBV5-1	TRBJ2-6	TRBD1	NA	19	TGCGCCAGCAGTTCAGAAGAGGGACAGGGGGCTTCTGGGGCCAACGTCCTGACTTTC	CASSSEEGQGASGANVLTF
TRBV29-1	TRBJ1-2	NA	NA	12	TGCAGCGTTGGGGTGTTTAACTATGGCTACACCTTC	CSVGVFNYGYTF
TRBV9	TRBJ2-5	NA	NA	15	TGTGCCAGCAGCGTAGGAGGGAGCGGTGGGGAGACCCAGTACTTC	CASSVGGSGGETQYF
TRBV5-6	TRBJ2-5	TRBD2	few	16	TGTGCCAGCAGCCTAAGACTAGCGGGCTACCAAGAGACCCAGTACTTC	CASSLRLAGYQETQYF
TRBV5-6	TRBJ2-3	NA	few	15	TGTGCCAGCAGCCCTGGCTTTGAGGGATGGGATACGCAGTATTTT	CASSPGFEGWDTQYF
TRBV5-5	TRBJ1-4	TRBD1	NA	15	TGTGCCAGCAGCTTGGCTCCGGGACAGGGCCTCGATCTGTTTTTT	CASSLAPGQGLDLFF
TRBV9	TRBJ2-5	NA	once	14	TGTGCCAGCAGCCCCAGAGAGACCACTGGGACCCAGTACTTC	CASSPRETTGTQYF
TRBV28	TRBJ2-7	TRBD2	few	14	TGTGCCAGCAGTACAGGACTAGCGGGGGCCGAGCAGTACTTC	CASSTGLAGAEQYF
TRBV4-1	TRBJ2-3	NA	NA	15	TGCGCCAGCAGCTCCAGAGGGGCCAGCACAGATACGCAGTATTTT	CASSSRGASTDTQYF